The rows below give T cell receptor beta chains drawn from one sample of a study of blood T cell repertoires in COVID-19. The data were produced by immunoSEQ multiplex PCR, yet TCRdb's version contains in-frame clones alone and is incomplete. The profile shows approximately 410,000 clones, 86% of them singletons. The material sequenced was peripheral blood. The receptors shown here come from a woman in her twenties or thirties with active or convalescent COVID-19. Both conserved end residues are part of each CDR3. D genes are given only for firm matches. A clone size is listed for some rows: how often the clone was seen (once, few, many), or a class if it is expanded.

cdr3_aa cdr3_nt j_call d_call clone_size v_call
CASSDPGTDSYYGYTF TGCGCCAGCAGTGACCCCGGGACAGACTCTTACTATGGCTACACCTTC TRBJ1-2 TRBD1 once TRBV10-2
CSVDGSGLREQFF TGCAGCGTTGATGGTAGCGGTCTTCGGGAGCAGTTCTTC TRBJ2-1 . . TRBV29-1
CASSLLAGAGTDTQYF TGTGCCAGCAGTTTACTAGCGGGAGCCGGGACAGATACGCAGTATTTT TRBJ2-3 TRBD2 . TRBV28
CASSSVSGIGGEQFF TGTGCCAGCTCATCGGTTAGCGGGATCGGTGGTGAGCAGTTCTTC TRBJ2-1 TRBD2 . TRBV18
CASSLEQGLPYEQYF TGTGCCAGCAGCTTAGAACAGGGGTTACCCTACGAGCAGTACTTC TRBJ2-7 TRBD1 few TRBV7-9
CASQDSHRETQYF TGTGCCAGCCAGGACAGTCATCGGGAGACCCAGTACTTC TRBJ2-5 . . TRBV6-6
CASSETGQEQFF TGCGCCAGCAGCGAAACAGGGCAGGAGCAGTTCTTC TRBJ2-1 . . TRBV10-1
CANRGPGTEAFF TGTGCCAACAGGGGGCCTGGGACTGAAGCTTTCTTT TRBJ1-1 TRBD1 . TRBV10-3
CASSLRLIGGSNYGYTF TGTGCCAGCAGCTTGAGGCTGATAGGGGGAAGTAACTATGGCTACACCTTC TRBJ1-2 . . TRBV13
CASSQLISGVQETQYF TGTGCCAGCAGCCAATTGATTAGCGGAGTCCAAGAGACCCAGTACTTC TRBJ2-5 . . TRBV7-6
CASSPSLGGTEAFF TGTGCCAGCTCACCGTCTTTAGGGGGAACTGAAGCTTTCTTT TRBJ1-1 . . TRBV18
CSVPVNEQFF TGCAGCGTTCCTGTTAATGAGCAGTTCTTC TRBJ2-1 . few TRBV29-1
CASGLRGKEAFF TGTGCCAGCGGGCTCAGGGGTAAGGAAGCTTTCTTT TRBJ1-1 . . TRBV27
CASSWGDRDGTEAFF TGCGCCAGCAGCTGGGGAGACAGGGATGGCACTGAAGCTTTCTTT TRBJ1-1 TRBD1 few TRBV5-1
CASSGDRGHDQPQHF TGTGCCAGCAGTGGGGACAGGGGGCATGATCAGCCCCAGCATTTT TRBJ1-5 TRBD1 once TRBV2
CASSSEGAGNTIYF TGTGCCAGCAGCTCCGAGGGGGCAGGAAACACCATATATTTT TRBJ1-3 TRBD1 once TRBV7-9
CASSIDSGSYNEQFF TGTGCCAGCAGCATAGATAGCGGCTCCTACAATGAGCAGTTCTTC TRBJ2-1 . . TRBV7-9
CASSLGEPGQGGNEQYF TGTGCCAGCAGCCTCGGGGAACCGGGACAGGGTGGTAACGAGCAGTACTTC TRBJ2-7 TRBD1 . TRBV7-6
CASSPSGGGTQYF TGTGCCAGCAGCCCTAGCGGGGGTGGTACGCAGTATTTT TRBJ2-3 TRBD2 . TRBV7-8
CASSSPGQGRTEAFF TGCGCCAGCAGCTCACCGGGACAGGGAAGAACTGAAGCTTTCTTT TRBJ1-1 TRBD1 . TRBV5-1
CASSPVLSLYTGELFF TGTGCCAGCAGTCCCGTCCTATCCCTATACACCGGGGAGCTGTTTTTT TRBJ2-2 . . TRBV6-6
CASSPQGGGARTNEKLFF TGTGCCAGCAGCCCCCAAGGGGGAGGGGCGAGAACTAATGAAAAACTGTTTTTT TRBJ1-4 . . TRBV9
CASSPGTGRINEQFF TGTGCCAGCAGCCCCGGGACAGGGAGGATTAATGAGCAGTTCTTC TRBJ2-1 TRBD1 . TRBV6-4
CASSSGTGGYTEAFF TGTGCCAGCAGCTCAGGGACAGGGGGATACACTGAAGCTTTCTTT TRBJ1-1 TRBD1 few TRBV7-9
CASSWDPSGSAYEQYF TGTGCCAGCAGCTGGGACCCTAGCGGGAGTGCCTACGAGCAGTACTTC TRBJ2-7 TRBD2 once TRBV5-6
CASSPIPTGTEAFF TGTGCCAGCTCACCAATACCGACAGGCACTGAAGCTTTCTTT TRBJ1-1 . . TRBV18
CASRRAGEGTQPQHF TGTGCCAGCAGAAGGGCAGGGGAAGGAACTCAGCCCCAGCATTTT TRBJ1-5 . . TRBV6-5
CASSRQGAYNEQFF TGTGCCAGCAGCCGACAGGGAGCCTACAATGAGCAGTTCTTC TRBJ2-1 TRBD1 . TRBV7-9
CASSTQGRSDGYTF TGCGCCAGCAGCACCCAGGGGCGCAGCGATGGCTACACCTTC TRBJ1-2 . . TRBV5-1
CASRPEQGALDRAFF TGCGCCAGCAGACCGGAACAGGGGGCCCTCGATCGAGCTTTCTTT TRBJ1-1 TRBD1 . TRBV5-1